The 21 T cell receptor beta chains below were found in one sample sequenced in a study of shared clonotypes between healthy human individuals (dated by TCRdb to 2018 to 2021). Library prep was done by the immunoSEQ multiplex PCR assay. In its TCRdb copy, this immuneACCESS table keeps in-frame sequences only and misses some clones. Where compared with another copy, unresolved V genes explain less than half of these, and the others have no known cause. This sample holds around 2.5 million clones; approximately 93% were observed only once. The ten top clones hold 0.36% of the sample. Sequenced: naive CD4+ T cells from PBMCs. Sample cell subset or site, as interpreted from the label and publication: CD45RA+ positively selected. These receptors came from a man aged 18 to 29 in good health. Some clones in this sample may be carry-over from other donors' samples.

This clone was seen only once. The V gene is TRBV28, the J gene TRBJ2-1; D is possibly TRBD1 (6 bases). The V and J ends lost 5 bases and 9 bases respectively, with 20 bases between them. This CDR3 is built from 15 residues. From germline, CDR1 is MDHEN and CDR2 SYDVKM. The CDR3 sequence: CASSPQGGARGEQFF. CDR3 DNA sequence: TGTGCCAGCAGTCCGCAAGGGGGAGCTAGGGGTGAGCAGTTCTTC.

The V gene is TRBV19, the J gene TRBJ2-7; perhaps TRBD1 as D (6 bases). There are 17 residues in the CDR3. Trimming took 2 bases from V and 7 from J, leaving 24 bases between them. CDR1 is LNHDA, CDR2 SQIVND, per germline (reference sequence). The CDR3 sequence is CASSIRAEGDTAWEQYF. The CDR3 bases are TGTGCCAGTAGTATAAGGGCCGAGGGGGACACCGCTTGGGAGCAGTACTTC.

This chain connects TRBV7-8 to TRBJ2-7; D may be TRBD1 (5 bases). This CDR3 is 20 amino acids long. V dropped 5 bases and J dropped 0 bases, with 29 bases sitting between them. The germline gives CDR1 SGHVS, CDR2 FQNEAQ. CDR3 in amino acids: CASSPLRLVPRQTSSYEQYF. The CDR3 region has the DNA TGTGCCAGCAGCCCATTACGCCTTGTCCCTCGACAGACCTCCTCCTACGAGCAGTACTTC.

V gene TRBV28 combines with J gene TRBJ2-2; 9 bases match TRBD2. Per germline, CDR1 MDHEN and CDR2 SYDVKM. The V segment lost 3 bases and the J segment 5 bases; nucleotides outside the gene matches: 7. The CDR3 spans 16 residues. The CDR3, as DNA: TGTGCCAGCAGTTTCCCTGGCGGGAGGGGGACCGGGGAGCTGTTTTTT. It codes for CASSFPGGRGTGELFF.

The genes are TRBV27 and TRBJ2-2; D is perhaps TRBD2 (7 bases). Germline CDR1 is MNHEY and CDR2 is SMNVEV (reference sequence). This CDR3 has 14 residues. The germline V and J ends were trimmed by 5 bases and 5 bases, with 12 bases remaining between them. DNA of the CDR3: TGTGCCAGCAGTCCGGCGGGGGCGACCGGGGAGCTGTTTTTT. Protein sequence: CASSPAGATGELFF.

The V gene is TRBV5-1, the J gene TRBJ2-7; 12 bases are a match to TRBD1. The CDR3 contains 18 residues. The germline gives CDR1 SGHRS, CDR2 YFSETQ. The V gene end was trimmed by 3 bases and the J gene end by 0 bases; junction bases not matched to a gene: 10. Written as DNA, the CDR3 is TGCGCCAGCAGCTATGGGACAGGGGGCATCTCCTACTCCTACGAGCAGTACTTC. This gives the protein CASSYGTGGISYSYEQYF.

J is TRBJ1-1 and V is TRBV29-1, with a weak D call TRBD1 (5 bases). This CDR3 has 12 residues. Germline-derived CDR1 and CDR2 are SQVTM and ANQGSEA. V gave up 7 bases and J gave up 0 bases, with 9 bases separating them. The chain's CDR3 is CSAGRMNTEAFF. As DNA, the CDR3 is TGCAGCGCGGGACGGATGAACACTGAAGCTTTCTTT.

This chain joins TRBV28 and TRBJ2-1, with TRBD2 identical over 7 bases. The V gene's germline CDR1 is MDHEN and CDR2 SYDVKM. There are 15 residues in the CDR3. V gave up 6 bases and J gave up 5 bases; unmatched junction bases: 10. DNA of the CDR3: TGTGCCAGCAGCTTGATTACTAGCGCGCACAATGAGCAGTTCTTC. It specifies CASSLITSAHNEQFF.

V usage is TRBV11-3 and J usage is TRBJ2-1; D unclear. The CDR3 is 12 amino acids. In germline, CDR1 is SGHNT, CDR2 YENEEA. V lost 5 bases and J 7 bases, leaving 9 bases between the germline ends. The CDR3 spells CASSPGENEQFF. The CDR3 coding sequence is TGTGCCAGCAGCCCCGGCGAAAATGAGCAGTTCTTC.

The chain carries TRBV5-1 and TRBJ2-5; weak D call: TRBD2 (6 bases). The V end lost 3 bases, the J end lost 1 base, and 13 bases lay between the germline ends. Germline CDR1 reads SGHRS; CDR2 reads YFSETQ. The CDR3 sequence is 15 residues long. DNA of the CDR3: TGCGCCAGCAGCTCCCTTGGGGGGACCCAAGAGACCCAGTACTTC. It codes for CASSSLGGTQETQYF.

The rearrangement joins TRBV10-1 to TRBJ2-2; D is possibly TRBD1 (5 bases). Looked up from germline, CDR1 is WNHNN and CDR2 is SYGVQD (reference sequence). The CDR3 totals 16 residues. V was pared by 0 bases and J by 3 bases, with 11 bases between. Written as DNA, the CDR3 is TGCGCCAGCAGTGAGTCCCAGGGCTTGTACACCGGGGAGCTGTTTTTT. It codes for CASSESQGLYTGELFF.

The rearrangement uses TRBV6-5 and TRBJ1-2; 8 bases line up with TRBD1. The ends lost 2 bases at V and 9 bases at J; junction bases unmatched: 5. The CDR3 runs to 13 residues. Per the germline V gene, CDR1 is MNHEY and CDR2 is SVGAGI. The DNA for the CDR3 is TGTGCCAGCAGTTACGGGACAGGCGGTAGCTACACCTTC. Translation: CASSYGTGGSYTF.

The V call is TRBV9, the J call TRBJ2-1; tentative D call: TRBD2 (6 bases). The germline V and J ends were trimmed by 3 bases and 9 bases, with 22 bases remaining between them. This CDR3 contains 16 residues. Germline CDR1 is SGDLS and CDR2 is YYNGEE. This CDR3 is CASSGGPGLSLGEQFF. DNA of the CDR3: TGTGCCAGCAGCGGGGGACCGGGACTGAGCTTGGGTGAGCAGTTCTTC.

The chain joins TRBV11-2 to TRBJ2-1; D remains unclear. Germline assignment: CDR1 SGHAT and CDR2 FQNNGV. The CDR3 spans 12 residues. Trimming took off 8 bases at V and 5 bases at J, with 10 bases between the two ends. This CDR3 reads CASDSKDNEQFF. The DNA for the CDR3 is TGTGCCAGCGACTCCAAGGACAATGAGCAGTTCTTC.

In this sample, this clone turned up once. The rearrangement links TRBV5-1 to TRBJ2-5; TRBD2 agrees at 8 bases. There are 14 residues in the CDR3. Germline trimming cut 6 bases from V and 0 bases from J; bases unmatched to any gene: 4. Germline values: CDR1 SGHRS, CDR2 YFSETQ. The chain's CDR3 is CASMSSGYQETQYF. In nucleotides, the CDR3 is TGCGCCAGCATGTCTAGCGGGTACCAAGAGACCCAGTACTTC.

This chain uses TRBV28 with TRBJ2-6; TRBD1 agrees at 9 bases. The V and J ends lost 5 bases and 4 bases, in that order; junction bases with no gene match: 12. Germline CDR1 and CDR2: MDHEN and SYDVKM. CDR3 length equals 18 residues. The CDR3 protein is CASSPYRGRGAGANVLTF. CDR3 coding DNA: TGTGCCAGCAGTCCGTACAGGGGGCGCGGAGCCGGGGCCAACGTCCTGACTTTC.

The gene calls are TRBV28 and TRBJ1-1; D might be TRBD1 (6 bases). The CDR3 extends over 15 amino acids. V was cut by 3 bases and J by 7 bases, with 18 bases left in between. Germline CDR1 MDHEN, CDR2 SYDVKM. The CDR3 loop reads CASSFWGDKGDEAFF. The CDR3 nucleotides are TGTGCCAGCAGTTTTTGGGGGGACAAGGGTGATGAAGCTTTCTTT. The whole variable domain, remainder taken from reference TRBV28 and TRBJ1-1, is DVKVTQSSRYLVKRTGEKVFLECVQDMDHENMFWYRQDPGLGLRLIYFSYDVKMKEKGDIPEGYSVSREKKERFSLILESASTNQTSMYLCASSFWGDKGDEAFFGQGTRLTVV.

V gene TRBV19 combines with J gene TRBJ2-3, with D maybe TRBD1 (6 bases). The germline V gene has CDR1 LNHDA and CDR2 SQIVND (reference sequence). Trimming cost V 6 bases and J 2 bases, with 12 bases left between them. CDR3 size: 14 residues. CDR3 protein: CASRERGFTDTQYF. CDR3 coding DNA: TGTGCCAGTAGGGAGAGGGGGTTCACAGATACGCAGTATTTT.

The DNA of the CDR3 is TGCAGCGTGTCAGGGGGAGGGCGAAAGTTCTTC. As protein: CSVSGGGRKFF. The chain carries TRBV29-1 and TRBJ2-1; D assignment may be TRBD1 or TRBD2 (7 bases each). The CDR3 has 11 amino acids. The V gene lost 6 bases and the J gene lost 14 bases, with 17 bases spanning the gap. Germline loops: CDR1 SQVTM, CDR2 ANQGSEA.

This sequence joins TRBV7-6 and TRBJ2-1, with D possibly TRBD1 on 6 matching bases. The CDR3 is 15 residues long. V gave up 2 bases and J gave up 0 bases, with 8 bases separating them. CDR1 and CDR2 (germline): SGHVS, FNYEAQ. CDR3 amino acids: CASSLQQGSYNEQFF. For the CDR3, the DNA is TGTGCCAGCAGCTTACAACAGGGCTCCTACAATGAGCAGTTCTTC.

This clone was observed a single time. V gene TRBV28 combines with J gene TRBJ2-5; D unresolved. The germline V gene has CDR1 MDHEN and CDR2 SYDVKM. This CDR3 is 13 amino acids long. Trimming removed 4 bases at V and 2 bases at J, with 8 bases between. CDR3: CASSWSVQETQYF. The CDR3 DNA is TGTGCCAGCAGTTGGAGTGTACAAGAGACCCAGTACTTC. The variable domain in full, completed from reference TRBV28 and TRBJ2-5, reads DVKVTQSSRYLVKRTGEKVFLECVQDMDHENMFWYRQDPGLGLRLIYFSYDVKMKEKGDIPEGYSVSREKKERFSLILESASTNQTSMYLCASSWSVQETQYFGPGTRLLVL.